This passage covers 29 T cell receptor beta chains from one sample sequenced in a study of T cell repertoires in cytomegalovirus infection. One entry per CDR3 protein results from TCRdb running MiXCR on the reads. In the table there are fewer than 400,000 distinct CDR3 sequences, approximately 18% of which are singletons. The sample taken for sequencing was PBMCs. The receptor set was obtained from a human donor in good health (CMV status not recorded). Some clones in this sample may be carry-over from other donors' samples.

This clonotype was observed at least ten times. The chain uses TRBV5-5 and TRBJ2-5, with D uncertain. V lost 3 bases and J lost 2, with 11 bases in between. CDR3 length: 14 residues. Per germline, CDR1 SGHKS and CDR2 YYEKEE (reference sequence). Here the CDR3 DNA reads TGTGCCAGCAGCTCCTTGTCAGGACAAGAGACCCAGTACTTC. Protein sequence: CASSSLSGQETQYF.

This clonotype has more than one count but fewer than ten. The rearrangement joins TRBV11-2 to TRBJ2-4, with D maybe TRBD1 (6 bases). V lost 5 bases, J lost 8 bases, and 13 bases lay in between. This CDR3 region has 13 residues. Germline V gene sequence: CDR1 SGHAT, CDR2 FQNNGV. CDR3 loop: CASSQGQKDIQYF. In nucleotides, the CDR3 is TGTGCCAGCAGCCAAGGACAGAAGGACATTCAGTACTTC.

This clonotype occurred many times. The chain combines TRBV7-2 with TRBJ1-6, with D unresolved. Germline V CDR1 and CDR2: SGHTA, FQGNSA. Deletions cut 5 bases from V and 10 bases from J, with 12 bases between. CDR3 length equals 13 residues. CDR3 DNA: TGTGCCAGCAGCCCAGACGGGCTCTCACCCCTCCACTTT. Protein product: CASSPDGLSPLHF.

The CDR3 sequence is CASSVWEVNEQFF. Written as DNA, the CDR3 is TGTGCCAGCAGCGTATGGGAGGTAAATGAGCAGTTCTTC. The chain carries TRBV9 and TRBJ2-1, with D perhaps TRBD2 (6 bases). The CDR3 contains 13 residues. Trimming stripped 1 base from V and 7 bases from J, with 9 bases between. CDR1 and CDR2 from the germline V gene are SGDLS and YYNGEE. The whole variable domain, remainder taken from reference TRBV9 and TRBJ2-1, is DSGVTQTPKHLITATGQRVTLRCSPRSGDLSVYWYQQSLDQGLQFLIQYYNGEERAKGNILERFSAQQFPDLHSELNLSSLELGDSALYFCASSVWEVNEQFFGPGTRLTVL.

The V call is TRBV4-1, the J call TRBJ2-1; D gene uncertain. The CDR3 runs to 12 residues. Deletions cut 1 base from V and 5 bases from J, with 3 bases between. Germline-derived CDR1 and CDR2 are MGHRA and YSYEKL. CDR3 nucleotides: TGCGCCAGCAGCCAAGTAAACAATGAGCAGTTCTTC. Translated: CASSQVNNEQFF.

The sample holds many counts of this clonotype. This sequence joins TRBV6-1 and TRBJ1-2, with 8 bases fitting TRBD1. This CDR3 contains 13 residues. Per the germline V gene, CDR1 is MNHNS and CDR2 is SASEGT. J gave up 7 bases and V 1 base, and 2 bases lay outside the gene matches. The CDR3 coding sequence is TGTGCCAGCAGTGAAGACAGGGGGTTTGGCTACACCTTC. It translates to CASSEDRGFGYTF.

This clonotype was observed many times. V usage is TRBV7-2 and J usage is TRBJ1-1; D is unclear. The CDR3 totals 13 residues. Germline CDR1 reads SGHTA; CDR2 reads FQGNSA. Trimming removed 6 bases from V and 0 bases from J, with 8 bases in between. The CDR3 DNA follows: TGTGCCAGCAGTACAGAAATGAACACTGAAGCTTTCTTT. This gives the protein CASSTEMNTEAFF.

This clonotype was detected only a few times. This chain joins TRBV2 and TRBJ2-3; 8 bases align to TRBD2. This CDR3 has 16 amino acids. The V gene end was trimmed by 7 bases and the J gene end by 0 bases; junction bases not matched to a gene: 9. CDR1 is SNHLY and CDR2 is FYNNEI in the germline V gene. The CDR3 spells CASTGSSGYSTDTQYF. The CDR3, as DNA: TGTGCCAGCACGGGCTCTAGCGGGTACAGCACAGATACGCAGTATTTT.

CDR3 in DNA: TGTGCCAGCAGCCACGGACACCTCGTCGGAAAACTGTTTTTT. This sequence encodes CASSHGHLVGKLFF. The chain carries TRBV4-2 and TRBJ1-4, with D tentatively TRBD1 (5 bases). In germline, CDR1 is LGHNA, CDR2 YNFKEQ. The CDR3 has 14 residues. V was trimmed by 3 bases and J by 10 bases, leaving 15 bases between them.

The V and J genes are TRBV2 and TRBJ2-3; possible D gene TRBD1, 6 bases. Deletions cut 7 bases from V and 5 bases from J, with 19 bases between. CDR3 size: 15 residues. CDR1 and CDR2 (germline): SNHLY, FYNNEI. CDR3 DNA: TGTGCCAGCACCCCTAGTGGAACAGGGAGAGATACGCAGTATTTT. Residues: CASTPSGTGRDTQYF.

This clonotype was recorded at least ten times. The chain joins TRBV27 to TRBJ2-7, with TRBD2 matching 9 bases. The V segment lost 5 bases and the J segment 4 bases; nucleotides outside the gene matches: 15. This CDR3 is built from 17 residues. Germline CDR1 MNHEY, CDR2 SMNVEV (reference sequence). CDR3 in amino acids: CASSPGLAAGGLYEQYF. Here the CDR3 DNA reads TGTGCCAGCAGTCCCGGTCTAGCAGCGGGGGGATTGTACGAGCAGTACTTC.

This clonotype was seen a handful of times. A clone one base away is much larger, so this may be a read error. This chain uses TRBV7-2 with TRBJ1-3, with D possibly being TRBD1 (5 bases). CDR3 size: 17 residues. Per the germline V gene, CDR1 is SGHTA and CDR2 is FQGNSA. V lost 3 bases, J lost 0 bases, and 15 bases lay in between. CDR3 loop: CASSFRGQGSSGNTIYF. CDR3 in DNA: TGTGCCAGCAGCTTCCGGGGCCAGGGAAGCTCTGGAAACACCATATATTTT.

The CDR3 sequence is CASREMDRDLFF. CDR3 nucleotides: TGTGCCAGTAGGGAAATGGACAGGGATCTGTTTTTT. This chain links TRBV19 with TRBJ1-4; 8 bases align to TRBD1. Per the germline V gene, CDR1 is LNHDA and CDR2 is SQIVND (reference sequence). V shed 6 bases, J shed 14 bases, and the junction held 8 bases outside the gene matches. The CDR3 extends over 12 amino acids.

V usage is TRBV7-2 and J usage is TRBJ1-4, with D unclear. Germline CDR1 reads SGHTA; CDR2 reads FQGNSA. Trimming shortened V by 3 bases and J by 5 bases, and 10 bases separated the two germline ends. The CDR3 extends over 14 amino acids. The CDR3 DNA reads as TGTGCCAGCAGCTTCAGGCAGTCAAATGAAAAACTGTTTTTT. The encoded protein is CASSFRQSNEKLFF.

This clonotype came up many times. The chain joins TRBV11-2 to TRBJ1-3, with 8 bases aligning to TRBD1. The CDR3 loop spans 14 amino acids. CDR1 and CDR2 (germline): SGHAT, FQNNGV. J gave up 8 bases and V 2 bases, and 5 bases lay outside the gene matches. The CDR3 nucleotides are TGTGCCAGCAGCTTATCAGGGGGCGATGACACCATATATTTT. As protein: CASSLSGGDDTIYF.

The table lists this clonotype with a few counts. The rearrangement uses TRBV6-1 and TRBJ2-7; D is ambiguous. CDR1 is MNHNS and CDR2 is SASEGT in the germline V gene. The CDR3 extends over 14 amino acids. V was cut by 6 bases and J by 5 bases, with 17 bases left in between. The CDR3 nucleotides are TGTGCCAGCAGCCTCAGCCACCGGCGGAACGAGCAGTACTTC. Protein product: CASSLSHRRNEQYF.

This clonotype came up a few times. This rearrangement joins TRBV6-2 or TRBV6-3 to TRBJ2-7, with D unresolved. V lost 6 bases, J lost 5 bases, and 26 bases lay in between. Germline V lookup: CDR1 MNHEY, CDR2 SVGEGT. CDR3 length equals 17 residues. CDR3 sequence reads: CASSTFTWRYQSDEQYF. The DNA of the CDR3 is TGTGCCAGCAGCACTTTTACATGGCGTTACCAGAGTGACGAGCAGTACTTC.

This clonotype showed up many times. The genes are TRBV11-1 and TRBJ2-3; 11 positions agree with TRBD2. V trimming: 5 bases; J trimming: 4 bases; junction bases outside the gene matches: 11. CDR1 and CDR2 from the germline V gene are SGHAT and FQDESV (reference sequence). The CDR3 is 17 amino acids. The CDR3 here is CASSPFLTSGIPDTQYF. The CDR3, as DNA: TGTGCCAGCAGCCCCTTCCTGACTAGCGGGATCCCAGATACGCAGTATTTT.

This CDR3 is CASSQAGGRNNEQFF. DNA for the CDR3: TGTGCCAGCAGCCAAGCGGGGGGGCGAAACAATGAGCAGTTCTTC. The chain links TRBV4-2 to TRBJ2-1; 8 nucleotides agree with TRBD2. The germline V gene has CDR1 LGHNA and CDR2 YNFKEQ. This CDR3 has 15 residues. The junction had 4 bases not matched to a gene; V was cut back by 1 base and J by 5 bases.

Points on this clonotype: Since a much larger clone is just one base distant, this may be a read error. The chain links TRBV7-2 to TRBJ2-3, with D maybe TRBD2 (7 bases). Germline V CDR1 and CDR2: SGHTA, FQGNSA. The CDR3 is 13 residues long. CDR3 sequence reads: CASRRGEGDTPYF. CDR3 coding DNA: TGTGCCAGCAGAAGGGGGGAGGGAGACACGCCGTATTTT.

This clonotype has only a few counts. CDR3 sequence reads: CASSLEGASGRVEQFF. The CDR3 region has the DNA TGTGCCAGCAGCTTAGAGGGGGCTAGCGGGAGGGTTGAGCAGTTCTTC. The genes are TRBV11-2 and TRBJ2-1; 12 nucleotides agree with TRBD2. Germline assignment: CDR1 SGHAT and CDR2 FQNNGV. Losses at the gene ends were 0 bases for V and 9 bases for J; bases not matched to a gene: 6. The CDR3 sequence is 16 residues long. The whole variable domain, filled in from reference TRBV11-2 and TRBJ2-1, reads EAGVAQSPRYKIIEKRQSVAFWCNPISGHATLYWYQQILGQGPKLLIQFQNNGVVDDSQLPKDRFSAERLKGVDSTLKIQPAKLEDSAVYLCASSLEGASGRVEQFFGPGTRLTVL.

The chain combines TRBV7-8 with TRBJ2-1; possible D gene TRBD2, 6 bases. V lost 1 base to trimming and J lost 3 bases, with 10 bases between them. The CDR3 length is 15 residues. CDR1 SGHVS and CDR2 FQNEAQ come from the germline V gene. CDR3 sequence reads: CASSLVGGYYNEQFF. The CDR3 nucleotides are TGTGCCAGCAGCTTAGTTGGGGGGTACTACAATGAGCAGTTCTTC.

The chain uses TRBV4-3 and TRBJ1-1; no clear D. Looked up from germline, CDR1 is LGHNA and CDR2 is YSLEER. The CDR3 length is 13 residues. V was shortened by 5 bases and J by 1 base, with 8 bases between the two germline ends. The CDR3 loop is CASSSEKNTEAFF. The CDR3 coding sequence is TGCGCCAGCAGCTCTGAAAAGAACACTGAAGCTTTCTTT.

V and J are TRBV5-1 and TRBJ1-6; the D gene is possibly TRBD1 (5 bases). In germline, CDR1 is SGHRS, CDR2 YFSETQ. This CDR3 has 13 residues. V was shortened by 5 bases and J by 8 bases, with 11 bases between the two germline ends. For the CDR3, the DNA is TGCGCCAGCAGAGGGGCTCCGGATTCACCCCTCCACTTT. Translating it yields CASRGAPDSPLHF. The full variable domain, completed using reference TRBV5-1 and TRBJ1-6, is KAGVTQTPRYLIKTRGQQVTLSCSPISGHRSVSWYQQTPGQGLQFLFEYFSETQRNKGNFPGRFSGRQFSNSRSEMNVSTLELGDSALYLCASRGAPDSPLHFGNGTRLTVT.

This clonotype was observed a handful of times. CDR3 DNA: TGTGCCAGCAGCCTCGCCTGGGGACCGAAAGAGACCCAGTACTTC. This codes for CASSLAWGPKETQYF. V gene TRBV27 combines with J gene TRBJ2-5; tentatively, D is TRBD1 or TRBD2 (5 bases each). Trimming took off 6 bases at V and 3 bases at J, with 17 bases between the two ends. Germline assignment: CDR1 MNHEY and CDR2 SMNVEV (reference sequence). This CDR3 contains 15 residues.

Comment on this clonotype: This sequence may be a read error, since a much larger clone differs from it by one base. The chain uses TRBV7-2 and TRBJ2-7; no reliable D call. Germline CDR1 and CDR2: SGHTA and FQGNSA. The CDR3 is 11 residues long. The CDR3 nucleotides read TGTGCCAGCAGCGTCACAAGCGAGCGGTACTTC. As protein: CASSVTSERYF.

This clonotype came up many times. The J gene is TRBJ2-3, the V gene TRBV5-4, with D possibly being TRBD2 (6 bases). Germline CDR1 SGHNT, CDR2 YYREEE (reference sequence). The CDR3 length is 14 residues. V dropped 6 bases and J dropped 0 bases, with 11 bases sitting between them. CDR3 nucleotide sequence: TGTGCCAGCACGGAGGGTAGGAGCACAGATACGCAGTATTTT. Protein product: CASTEGRSTDTQYF. Full variable domain (rest looked up from reference TRBV5-4 and TRBJ2-3): ETGVTQSPTHLIKTRGQQVTLRCSSQSGHNTVSWYQQALGQGPQFIFQYYREEENGRGNFPPRFSGLQFPNYSSELNVNALELDDSALYLCASTEGRSTDTQYFGPGTRLTVL.

V gene TRBV7-2 combines with J gene TRBJ1-4, with 8 bases that match TRBD1. V was pared by 2 bases and J by 7 bases, with 9 bases of the junction left unmatched. CDR3 length: 16 amino acids. The germline V gene has CDR1 SGHTA and CDR2 FQGNSA. As DNA, the CDR3 is TGTGCCAGCAGCTTATTAGGTACAGGGGGAAGTGAAAAACTGTTTTTT. Translating gives CASSLLGTGGSEKLFF.

The sample holds a few counts of this clonotype. The chain links TRBV2 to TRBJ2-3; 10 bases are shared with TRBD1. CDR1 is SNHLY and CDR2 is FYNNEI in the germline V gene. The CDR3 is made up of 17 amino acids. V lost 5 bases, J lost 3 bases, and 11 bases stayed unmatched. The DNA for the CDR3 is TGTGCCAGCAGTTGGGTGGACAGGGGGATATGGACAGATACGCAGTATTTT. Translated: CASSWVDRGIWTDTQYF.